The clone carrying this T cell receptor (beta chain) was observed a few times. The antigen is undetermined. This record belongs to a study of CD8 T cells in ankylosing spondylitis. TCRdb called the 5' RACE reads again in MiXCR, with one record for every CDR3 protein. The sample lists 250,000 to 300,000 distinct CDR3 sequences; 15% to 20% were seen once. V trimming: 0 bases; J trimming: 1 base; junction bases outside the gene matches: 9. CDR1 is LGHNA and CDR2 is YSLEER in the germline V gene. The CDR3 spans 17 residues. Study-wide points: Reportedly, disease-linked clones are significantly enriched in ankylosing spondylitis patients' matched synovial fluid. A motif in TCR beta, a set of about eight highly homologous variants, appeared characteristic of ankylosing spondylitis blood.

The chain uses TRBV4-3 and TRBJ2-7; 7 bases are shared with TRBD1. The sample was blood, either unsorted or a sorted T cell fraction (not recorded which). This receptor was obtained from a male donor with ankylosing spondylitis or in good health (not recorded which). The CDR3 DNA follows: TGCGCCAGCAGCCAAGATGCCGACAGGGAACTATCCTACGAGCAGTACTTC. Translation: CASSQDADRELSYEQYF.